This T cell receptor beta chain was recovered during a study of tumor-infiltrating lymphocytes in primary liver carcinoma. TCR beta cDNA was reverse-transcribed from about 550 ng of total RNA. The reaction used a constant-region primer and ProtoScript II reverse transcriptase. Researchers made the TCR beta libraries by running three nested multiplex PCR rounds with slightly modified ARM-PCR. Using its own MiXCR run on the multiplex PCR reads, TCRdb lists one record per CDR3 protein. This table has 180,000 or so distinct CDR3 sequences, about 60% appearing once. The authors took blood RNA from unsorted whole blood and also extracted germline DNA. The sequence was collected from a man in his forties with primary liver carcinoma and hepatitis B virus infection. Input material: peripheral blood.

The CDR3 bases are TGTGCCAGCAGTTCAAGCCACAGCAATCAGCCCCAGCATTTT. It specifies CASSSSHSNQPQHF. This chain joins TRBV12-3 or TRBV12-4 and TRBJ1-5; D gene unclear. The CDR3 spans 14 residues. Trimming shortened V by 4 bases and J by 1 base, and 8 bases separated the two germline ends.